The 17 T cell receptor beta chains below all came from one sample that was sequenced in a study of OX40 agonist ivuxolimab in advanced cancers. The data were produced by immunoSEQ multiplex PCR, yet TCRdb's version contains in-frame clones alone and is incomplete. The sample contains 73,000 or so clones, about 88% of which appear only once. The sample consisted of CD4+ or CD8+ T cells sorted from blood, taken in a trial of the OX40 agonist ivuxolimab. The receptors derive from an adult with an advanced solid tumor such as melanoma, head and neck, liver or kidney cancer.

This sequence joins TRBV2 and TRBJ1-1; TRBD1 aligns across 9 bases. CDR3 size: 15 residues. CDR1 and CDR2 (germline): SNHLY, FYNNEI. The V segment lost 7 bases and the J segment 6 bases; nucleotides outside the gene matches: 12. CDR3 region: CASTWGGQGYPEAFF. In nucleotides, the CDR3 is TGTGCCAGCACCTGGGGGGGACAGGGTTATCCTGAAGCTTTCTTT.

The sample holds one count of this clone. This chain uses TRBV9 with TRBJ1-3; the D is unclear. CDR1 SGDLS and CDR2 YYNGEE come from the germline V gene. Trimming took off 0 bases at V and 2 bases at J, with 6 bases between the two ends. The CDR3 sequence is 14 residues long. CDR3: CASSVASAGNTIYF. The CDR3, as DNA: TGTGCCAGCAGCGTAGCTTCAGCTGGAAACACCATATATTTT.

In its sample, this clone was seen a few times. The V call is TRBV7-2, the J call TRBJ2-7; 7 positions match TRBD2. Unmatched junction bases numbered 12, after V lost 5 bases and J lost 2 bases. Germline V gene data show CDR1 as SGHTA and CDR2 as FQGNSA. The length of the CDR3 is 16 residues. The CDR3 DNA sequence: TGTGCCAGCAGCATCACTAGCGACCTTACTACCTACGAGCAGTACTTC. Encoded protein: CASSITSDLTTYEQYF.

The chain couples TRBV6-1 to TRBJ1-4, with 7 bases identical to TRBD1. With 2 bases clipped from V and 11 bases from J, the junction kept 2 bases outside the gene matches. The germline V gene has CDR1 MNHNS and CDR2 SASEGT. CDR3 size: 12 residues. This chain's CDR3 is CASSERDSKLFF. Here the CDR3 DNA reads TGTGCCAGCAGTGAAAGGGACAGCAAACTGTTTTTT.

The gene calls are TRBV14 and TRBJ2-2, with unresolved D. Germline V gene sequence: CDR1 SGHDN, CDR2 FVKESK. V gave up 2 bases and J gave up 1 base, with 2 bases separating them. The CDR3 runs 13 residues. The DNA for the CDR3 is TGTGCCAGCAGCCAAAAGAACACCGGGGAGCTGTTTTTT. It specifies CASSQKNTGELFF.

This chain uses TRBV29-1 with TRBJ1-1, with D possibly TRBD1 on 6 matching bases. The germline CDR1 and CDR2 sequences are SQVTM and ANQGSEA. The CDR3 contains 13 residues. Trimming took 5 bases from V and 5 from J, leaving 15 bases between them. The CDR3 sequence: CSVSPGARTEAFF. CDR3 nucleotide sequence: TGCAGCGTTTCCCCAGGGGCGCGAACTGAAGCTTTCTTT.

The V call is TRBV30, the J call TRBJ1-3; D unclear. The CDR3 sequence is 12 residues long. In germline, CDR1 is GTSNPN, CDR2 SVGIG (reference sequence). V lost 2 bases to trimming and J lost 2 bases, with 4 bases between them. The CDR3 coding sequence is TGTGCCTGGAGTTACGCTGGAAACACCATATATTTT. Amino acid sequence: CAWSYAGNTIYF.

This clone was detected only once. The rearrangement links TRBV6-6 to TRBJ1-2, with TRBD1 matching over 12 bases. The CDR3 sequence is 14 residues long. Trimming took 9 bases from V and 7 from J; bases not matched to a gene: 9. CDR1 is MNHNY, CDR2 SVGAGI, per germline (reference sequence). The CDR3 loop reads CASRGGQGAFGYTF. In DNA form, the CDR3 reads TGTGCCAGTCGGGGGGGACAGGGGGCTTTTGGCTACACCTTC.

The rearrangement joins TRBV4-2 to TRBJ2-3, with D uncertain. V gave up 0 bases and J gave up 0 bases, with 10 bases separating them. This CDR3 spans 16 amino acids. The germline gives CDR1 LGHNA, CDR2 YNFKEQ. The CDR3 sequence is CASSQDARASTDTQYF. The CDR3 nucleotides are TGTGCCAGCAGCCAAGATGCCAGAGCTAGCACAGATACGCAGTATTTT.

The J gene is TRBJ2-1, the V gene TRBV6-1; 12 nucleotides align to TRBD2. The CDR3 contains 15 residues. CDR1 MNHNS and CDR2 SASEGT come from the germline V gene. The junction had 4 bases not matched to a gene; V was cut back by 6 bases and J by 4 bases. This CDR3 is CASRGTSGLYNEQFF. DNA of the CDR3: TGTGCCAGCAGGGGGACTAGCGGGCTTTACAATGAGCAGTTCTTC.

The chain recombines TRBV12-5 with TRBJ2-5; perhaps D is TRBD1 or TRBD2 (5 bases each). The V gene lost 6 bases and the J gene lost 3 bases, with 17 bases spanning the gap. Germline V lookup: CDR1 LGHNT, CDR2 FRNRAP. The CDR3 sequence is 15 residues long. In DNA, the CDR3 is TGTGCTAGTGGGAGAACCGGGACGGAGAAAGAGACCCAGTACTTC. This gives the protein CASGRTGTEKETQYF.

The chain has TRBV4-2 and TRBJ2-3; tentatively, D is TRBD1 (5 bases). In germline, CDR1 is LGHNA, CDR2 YNFKEQ. The CDR3 covers 15 residues. Trimming removed 6 bases at V and 1 base at J, with 14 bases between. Here the CDR3 DNA reads TGTGCCAGCAGATCCAGGGTTTCCGGCACAGATACGCAGTATTTT. The encoded protein is CASRSRVSGTDTQYF.

V usage is TRBV10-3 and J usage is TRBJ1-5; D not resolved. Germline-derived CDR1 and CDR2 are ENHRY and SYGVKD. This CDR3 comprises 13 residues. V was cut by 2 bases and J by 9 bases, with 11 bases left in between. CDR3 nucleotides: TGTGCCATCAGTGAGGCGGGGTATTCGCCCCAGCATTTT. Amino acid sequence: CAISEAGYSPQHF.

Here the CDR3 reads CASRQANYGYTF. The CDR3 nucleotides are TGTGCCAGCAGGCAGGCTAACTATGGCTACACCTTC. The V gene is TRBV28, the J gene TRBJ1-2; the D is unclear. Germline V CDR1 and CDR2: MDHEN, SYDVKM. Trimming cost V 6 bases and J 0 bases, with 5 bases left between them. The CDR3 contains 12 residues.

This chain joins TRBV2 and TRBJ2-1; D is perhaps TRBD1 (5 bases). V gave up 10 bases and J gave up 3 bases, with 13 bases separating them. The CDR3 runs 13 residues. Germline V gene lookup returns CDR1 SNHLY and CDR2 FYNNEI. This CDR3 reads CATQGGIYNEQFF. The CDR3 DNA reads TGTGCCACCCAGGGTGGGATCTACAATGAGCAGTTCTTC.

This chain links TRBV19 with TRBJ2-1; D perhaps matches TRBD1 (6 bases). V was pared by 3 bases and J by 8 bases, with 17 bases between. The CDR3 is 15 residues long. Germline V CDR1 and CDR2: LNHDA, SQIVND (reference sequence). The CDR3 DNA sequence: TGTGCCAGTAGTATTCAACGTTTGGGGGCCCATGAGCAGTTCTTC. As protein: CASSIQRLGAHEQFF.

This chain connects TRBV18 to TRBJ1-4; D not certain. The V end lost 5 bases, the J end lost 3 bases, and 13 bases lay between the germline ends. This CDR3 is 15 amino acids long. CDR1 is KGHSH, CDR2 LQKENI, per germline. CDR3 sequence reads: CASSGVFESNEKLFF. The DNA of the CDR3 is TGTGCCAGCTCAGGAGTCTTTGAGTCTAATGAAAAACTGTTTTTT.